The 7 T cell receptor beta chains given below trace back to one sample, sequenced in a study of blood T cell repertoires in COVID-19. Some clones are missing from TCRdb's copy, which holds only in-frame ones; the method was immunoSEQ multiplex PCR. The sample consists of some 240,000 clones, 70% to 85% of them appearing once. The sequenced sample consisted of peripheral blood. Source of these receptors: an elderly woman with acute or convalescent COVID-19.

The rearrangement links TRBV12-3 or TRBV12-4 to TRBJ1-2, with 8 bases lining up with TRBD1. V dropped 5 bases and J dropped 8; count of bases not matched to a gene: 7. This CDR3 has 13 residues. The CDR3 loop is CASSRTGTRGYTF. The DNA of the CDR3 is TGTGCCAGCAGTCGGACAGGGACGAGGGGCTACACCTTC.

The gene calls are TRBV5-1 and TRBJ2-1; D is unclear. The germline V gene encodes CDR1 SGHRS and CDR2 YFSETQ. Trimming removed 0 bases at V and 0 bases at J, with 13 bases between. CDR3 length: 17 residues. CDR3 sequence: CASSLAVTRSSYNEQFF. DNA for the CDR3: TGCGCCAGCAGCTTGGCCGTGACAAGAAGCTCCTACAATGAGCAGTTCTTC.

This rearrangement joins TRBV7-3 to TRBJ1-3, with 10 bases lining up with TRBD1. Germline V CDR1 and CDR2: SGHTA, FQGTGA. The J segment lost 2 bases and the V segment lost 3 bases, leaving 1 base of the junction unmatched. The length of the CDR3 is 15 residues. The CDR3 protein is CASSFDRGPGNTIYF. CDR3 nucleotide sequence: TGTGCCAGCAGCTTCGACAGGGGGCCTGGAAACACCATATATTTT.

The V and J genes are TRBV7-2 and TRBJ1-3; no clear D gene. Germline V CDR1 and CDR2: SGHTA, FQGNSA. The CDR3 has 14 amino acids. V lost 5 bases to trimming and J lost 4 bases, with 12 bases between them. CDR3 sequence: CASSRQVPGNTIYF. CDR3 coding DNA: TGTGCCAGCAGCCGTCAGGTGCCGGGAAACACCATATATTTT.

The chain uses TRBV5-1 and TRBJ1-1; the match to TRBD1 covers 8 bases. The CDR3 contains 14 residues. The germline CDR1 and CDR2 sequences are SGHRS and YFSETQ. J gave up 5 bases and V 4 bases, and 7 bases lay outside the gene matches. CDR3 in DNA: TGCGCCAGCAGCCAAAGACAGGGGTGGACTGAAGCTTTCTTT. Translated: CASSQRQGWTEAFF.

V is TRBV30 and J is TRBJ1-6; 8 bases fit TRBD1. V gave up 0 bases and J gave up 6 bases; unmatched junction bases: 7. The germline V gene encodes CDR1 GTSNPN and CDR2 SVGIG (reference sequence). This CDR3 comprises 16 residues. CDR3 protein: CAWSVPYRGSNSPLHF. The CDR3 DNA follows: TGTGCCTGGAGTGTACCCTACAGGGGGAGTAATTCACCCCTCCACTTT.

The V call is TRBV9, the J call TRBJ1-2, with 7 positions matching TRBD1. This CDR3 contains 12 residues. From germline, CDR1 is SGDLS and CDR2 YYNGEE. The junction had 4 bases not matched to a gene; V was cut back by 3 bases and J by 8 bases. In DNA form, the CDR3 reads TGTGCCAGCAGCGAGCAGGGGGTCGGCTACACCTTC. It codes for CASSEQGVGYTF.